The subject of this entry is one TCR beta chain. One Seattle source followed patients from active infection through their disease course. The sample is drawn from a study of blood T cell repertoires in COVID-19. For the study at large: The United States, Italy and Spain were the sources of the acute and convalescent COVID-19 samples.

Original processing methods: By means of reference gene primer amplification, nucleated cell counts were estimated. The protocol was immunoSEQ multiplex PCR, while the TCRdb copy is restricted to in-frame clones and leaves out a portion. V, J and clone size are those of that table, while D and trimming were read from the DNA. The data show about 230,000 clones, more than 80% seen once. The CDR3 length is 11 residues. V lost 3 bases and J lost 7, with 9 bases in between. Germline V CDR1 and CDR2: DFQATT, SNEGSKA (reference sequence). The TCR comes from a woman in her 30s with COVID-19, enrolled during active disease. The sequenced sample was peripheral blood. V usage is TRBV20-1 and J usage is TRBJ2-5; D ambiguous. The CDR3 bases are TGCAGTGCTAGCCTTCGAGGGACCCAGTACTTC. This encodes CSASLRGTQYF.